This is a list of T cell receptor beta chains from one sample in a study of cytomegalovirus exposure and HLA in healthy donors. Here immunoSEQ multiplex PCR was the method, and the copy in TCRdb shows in-frame clones only, minus some. The sample shows roughly 150,000 clones, approximately 84% of them seen only once. Sequenced sample: PBMCs. These receptors were obtained from a man between 25 and 39 years old in good health and CMV-seronegative. The CDR3 runs from the conserved cysteine through the conserved F or W. The order of the fields is CDR3 DNA, CDR3 protein, D gene, V gene, J gene, clone size. A D gene is named only where the DNA matches it firmly. Clone size is stated in some rows and not others, as once, few, many or a class when expanded.

CDR3 DNA: TGTGCCAGCAGCGTAGAGTATCAGACAGATCCGAAAGCGGAAGCTTTCTTT
CDR3 protein: CASSVEYQTDPKAEAFF
D gene: -
V gene: TRBV9
J gene: TRBJ1-1
clone size: -

CDR3 DNA: TGTGCCTGGAGTGTATACCCAGGGGTTGAAAAACTGTTTTTT
CDR3 protein: CAWSVYPGVEKLFF
D gene: -
V gene: TRBV30
J gene: TRBJ1-4
clone size: once

CDR3 DNA: TGTGCCAGCAGCAAAGGAGTTCGGACAGGGGCCAATGAAAAACTGTTTTTT
CDR3 protein: CASSKGVRTGANEKLFF
D gene: -
V gene: TRBV21-1
J gene: TRBJ1-4
clone size: -

CDR3 DNA: TGTGCCAGCAGGGCGGGACAGAAGAACACTGAAGCTTTCTTT
CDR3 protein: CASRAGQKNTEAFF
D gene: TRBD1
V gene: TRBV6-6
J gene: TRBJ1-1
clone size: -

CDR3 DNA: TGTGCCAGCAGCTCTCCCGGACTAGCGGGGGGGCCTGGAGATACGCAGTATTTT
CDR3 protein: CASSSPGLAGGPGDTQYF
D gene: TRBD2
V gene: TRBV7-6
J gene: TRBJ2-3
clone size: -

CDR3 DNA: TGTGCCAGCAGTGAAGACGTTAACAGGGTCTATGGCTACACCTTC
CDR3 protein: CASSEDVNRVYGYTF
D gene: -
V gene: TRBV6-1
J gene: TRBJ1-2
clone size: -

CDR3 DNA: TGTGCCAGCATTGTCGGCAGCGGGAGTAACCAAGAGACCCAGTACTTC
CDR3 protein: CASIVGSGSNQETQYF
D gene: TRBD2
V gene: TRBV11-2
J gene: TRBJ2-5
clone size: -

CDR3 DNA: TGTGCCAGTAGTATCGCGGGGTCGACTAGCGGACTACACTATGAGCAGTTCTTC
CDR3 protein: CASSIAGSTSGLHYEQFF
D gene: TRBD2
V gene: TRBV19
J gene: TRBJ2-1
clone size: -

CDR3 DNA: TGTGCCAGCAGCCAAGGATATACAAATGGCTACACCTTC
CDR3 protein: CASSQGYTNGYTF
D gene: -
V gene: TRBV14
J gene: TRBJ1-2
clone size: -

CDR3 DNA: TGTGCCAGCAGCGTAGGCGGGGGGGCCGGAGAGACCCAGTACTTC
CDR3 protein: CASSVGGGAGETQYF
D gene: TRBD2
V gene: TRBV9
J gene: TRBJ2-5
clone size: once

CDR3 DNA: TGTGCCAGCAGCCTATCAGGGGGTCGGAACACTGAAGCTTTCTTT
CDR3 protein: CASSLSGGRNTEAFF
D gene: TRBD1
V gene: TRBV5-4
J gene: TRBJ1-1
clone size: -

CDR3 DNA: TGTGCCAGCAGCCCCTACCTCGGGACAGGGGGAGGAGAGCAGTACTTC
CDR3 protein: CASSPYLGTGGGEQYF
D gene: TRBD1
V gene: TRBV14
J gene: TRBJ2-7
clone size: -

CDR3 DNA: TGCGCCAGCAGCTTCGGAGGGGCTAGCGGAAACACCATATATTTT
CDR3 protein: CASSFGGASGNTIYF
D gene: -
V gene: TRBV5-1
J gene: TRBJ1-3
clone size: once

CDR3 DNA: TGTGCCAGCAGCCGAGGACTAGCGGACGCCTACGAGCAGTACTTC
CDR3 protein: CASSRGLADAYEQYF
D gene: TRBD2
V gene: TRBV4-2
J gene: TRBJ2-7
clone size: -